This T cell receptor beta chain originates from a study of T cell responses to AZD1222 COVID-19 vaccine. Study-level results: Vaccine-associated CD4 TCRs spanned spike, dominant at 160-218 and 743-854. Unmutated variant regions are reportedly the target of nearly half of TCRs that are spike-specific.

This table comes from immunoSEQ multiplex PCR, and its TCRdb copy is limited to in-frame clones, with some not included. The sample contains some 130,000 clones, approximately 85% of which appear only once. Regarding this clone: Its target is unknown.

CDR1 is SGHRS and CDR2 is YFSETQ in the germline V gene. V was cut by 0 bases and J by 1 base, with 11 bases left in between. The CDR3 length is 16 residues. Recipients boosted at about 4 weeks or about 12 weeks are pooled. The chain combines TRBV5-1 with TRBJ2-1; a weak D match, TRBD2 (6 bases). The TCR comes from an adult who received the AZD1222 COVID-19 vaccine. The specimen comprised peripheral blood, sampled 28 days after the second AZD1222 dose. The CDR3 sequence: CASSLVSGASYNEQFF. The CDR3 coding sequence is TGCGCCAGCAGCTTGGTTAGCGGCGCTTCCTACAATGAGCAGTTCTTC.